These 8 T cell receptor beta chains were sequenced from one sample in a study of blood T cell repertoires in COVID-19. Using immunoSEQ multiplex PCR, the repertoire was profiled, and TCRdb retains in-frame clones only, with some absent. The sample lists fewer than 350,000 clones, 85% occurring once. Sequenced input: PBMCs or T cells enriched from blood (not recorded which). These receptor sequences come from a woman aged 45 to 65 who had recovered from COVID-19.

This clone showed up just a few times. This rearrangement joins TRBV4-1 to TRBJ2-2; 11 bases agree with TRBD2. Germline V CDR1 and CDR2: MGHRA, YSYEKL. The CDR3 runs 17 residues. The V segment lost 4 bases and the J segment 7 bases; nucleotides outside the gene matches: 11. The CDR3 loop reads CASSRVSSGGRSGELFF. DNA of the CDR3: TGCGCCAGCAGCCGAGTCTCTAGCGGGGGGCGAAGCGGGGAGCTGTTTTTT.

Here the CDR3 DNA reads TGTGCCAGCAGCTTTACTAGCACCGGGGAGCTGTTTTTT. It codes for CASSFTSTGELFF. V is TRBV7-2 and J is TRBJ2-2; perhaps TRBD2 as D (5 bases). Per germline, CDR1 SGHTA and CDR2 FQGNSA. The CDR3 runs to 13 residues. The germline V and J ends were trimmed by 3 bases and 4 bases, with 6 bases remaining between them.

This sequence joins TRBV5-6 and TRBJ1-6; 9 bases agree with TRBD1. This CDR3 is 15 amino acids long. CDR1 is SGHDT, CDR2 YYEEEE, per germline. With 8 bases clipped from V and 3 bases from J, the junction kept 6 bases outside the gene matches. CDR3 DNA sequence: TGTGCCAGTAACAGGGGGCTTAACTATAATTCACCCCTCCACTTT. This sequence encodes CASNRGLNYNSPLHF. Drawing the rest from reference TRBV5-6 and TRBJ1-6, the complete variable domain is DAGVTQSPTHLIKTRGQQVTLRCSPKSGHDTVSWYQQALGQGPQFIFQYYEEEERQRGNFPDRFSGHQFPNYSSELNVNALLLGDSALYLCASNRGLNYNSPLHFGNGTRLTVT.

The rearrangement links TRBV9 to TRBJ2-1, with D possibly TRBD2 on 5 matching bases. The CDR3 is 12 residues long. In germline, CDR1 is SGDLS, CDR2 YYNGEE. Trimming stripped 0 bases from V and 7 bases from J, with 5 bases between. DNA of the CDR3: TGTGCCAGCAGCGTAGCGGGAAATGAGCAGTTCTTC. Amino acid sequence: CASSVAGNEQFF.

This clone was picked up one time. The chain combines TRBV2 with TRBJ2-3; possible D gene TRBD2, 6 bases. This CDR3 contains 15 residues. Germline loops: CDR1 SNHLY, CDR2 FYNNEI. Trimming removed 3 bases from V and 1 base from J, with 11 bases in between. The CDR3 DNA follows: TGTGCCAGCAGTGATGGGGGAGGAGGCACAGATACGCAGTATTTT. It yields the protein CASSDGGGGTDTQYF.

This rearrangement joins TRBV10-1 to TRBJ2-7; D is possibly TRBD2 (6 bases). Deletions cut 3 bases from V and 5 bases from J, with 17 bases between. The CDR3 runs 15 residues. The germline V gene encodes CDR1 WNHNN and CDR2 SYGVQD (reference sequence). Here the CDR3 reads CASSDPMGGLDEQYF. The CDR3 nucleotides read TGCGCCAGCAGTGACCCCATGGGGGGTCTTGACGAGCAGTACTTC.

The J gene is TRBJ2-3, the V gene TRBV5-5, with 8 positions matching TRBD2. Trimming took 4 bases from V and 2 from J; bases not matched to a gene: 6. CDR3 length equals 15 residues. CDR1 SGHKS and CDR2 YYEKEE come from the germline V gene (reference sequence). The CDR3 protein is CASSPREVLTDTQYF. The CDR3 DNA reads TGTGCCAGCAGCCCGCGGGAGGTCCTCACAGATACGCAGTATTTT.

Written as DNA, the CDR3 is TGTGCCAGCAGTTTACAGGGTGGTGGCTACACCTTC. Translated: CASSLQGGGYTF. V is TRBV12-3 or TRBV12-4 and J is TRBJ1-2; a weak D match, TRBD1 (5 bases). The CDR3 loop spans 12 amino acids. Trimming pared 2 bases from V and 7 bases from J, leaving 8 bases between.